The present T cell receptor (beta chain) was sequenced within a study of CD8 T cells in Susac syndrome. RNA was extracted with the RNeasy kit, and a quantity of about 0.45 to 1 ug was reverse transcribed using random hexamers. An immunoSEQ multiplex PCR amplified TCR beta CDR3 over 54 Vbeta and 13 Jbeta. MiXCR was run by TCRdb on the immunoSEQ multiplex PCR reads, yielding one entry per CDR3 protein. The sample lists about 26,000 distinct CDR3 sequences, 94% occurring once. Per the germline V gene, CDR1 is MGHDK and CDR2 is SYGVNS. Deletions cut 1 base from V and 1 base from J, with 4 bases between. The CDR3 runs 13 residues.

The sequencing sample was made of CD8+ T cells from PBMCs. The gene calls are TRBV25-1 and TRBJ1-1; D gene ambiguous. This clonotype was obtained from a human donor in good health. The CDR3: CASSELRNTEAFF. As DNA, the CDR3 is TGTGCCAGCAGTGAATTGAGGAACACTGAAGCTTTCTTT.